The 17 T cell receptor beta chains reported below all come from one sample, sequenced in a study of T cell responses to AZD1222 COVID-19 vaccine. TCRdb keeps only in-frame clones here, not all; method: immunoSEQ multiplex PCR. This table has about 110,000 clones, about 92% appearing once. The specimen was peripheral blood, collected on day 0 of AZD1222 vaccination. Receptors were obtained from an adult in good health.

V usage is TRBV14 and J usage is TRBJ2-7, with a possible D match to TRBD1 (5 bases). From germline, CDR1 is SGHDN and CDR2 FVKESK. The CDR3 length is 15 residues. Trimming took off 0 bases at V and 3 bases at J, with 12 bases between the two ends. The CDR3 nucleotides are TGTGCCAGCAGCCAAGATTTCAGGGCCGGCTACGAGCAGTACTTC. It specifies CASSQDFRAGYEQYF. Complete variable domain (other parts from reference TRBV14 and TRBJ2-7): EAGVTQFPSHSVIEKGQTVTLRCDPISGHDNLYWYRRVMGKEIKFLLHFVKESKQDESGMPNNRFLAERTGGTYSTLKVQPAELEDSGVYFCASSQDFRAGYEQYFGPGTRLTVT.

The chain joins TRBV18 to TRBJ1-5; TRBD1 is a possible D gene (6 bases). Trimming left V 3 bases short and J 5 bases short, with 14 bases between. The germline gives CDR1 KGHSH, CDR2 LQKENI. This CDR3 has 15 amino acids. CDR3 DNA sequence: TGTGCCAGCTCACCTGGGACAAGGACAGATCAGCCCCAGCATTTT. Translated: CASSPGTRTDQPQHF.

This chain uses TRBV21-1 with TRBJ1-2. TRBV21-1 is annotated as a pseudogene. CDR3 length equals 17 residues. CDR3 nucleotides: TGTGCCAGCAGCACCGCCCCGGGACTCCGGCGGGACTATGGCTACACCTTC. It is translated as CASSTAPGLRRDYGYTF.

The chain employs TRBV12-5 and TRBJ2-1; D uncertain. Trimming stripped 7 bases from V and 5 bases from J, with 3 bases between. Germline V lookup: CDR1 LGHNT, CDR2 FRNRAP. The CDR3 length is 10 residues. This CDR3 is CASDHNEQFF. In DNA form, the CDR3 reads TGTGCTAGTGACCACAATGAGCAGTTCTTC.

This clone was found once. J is TRBJ1-3 and V is TRBV7-8; 7 bases match TRBD1. From germline, CDR1 is SGHVS and CDR2 FQNEAQ. This CDR3 is built from 16 residues. V lost 5 bases and J lost 3; bases outside the gene matches: 10. CDR3 DNA: TGTGCCAGCAGCACCCCCCGGGGACAGATTGGAAACACCATATATTTT. Translated, it gives CASSTPRGQIGNTIYF.

In DNA form, the CDR3 reads TGTGCCTGGAGTTCGGGACAGGATAATTCACCCCTCCACTTT. It specifies CAWSSGQDNSPLHF. The chain joins TRBV30 to TRBJ1-6; 8 bases are a match to TRBD1. The CDR3 has 14 amino acids. With 2 bases clipped from V and 5 bases from J, the junction kept 2 bases outside the gene matches. From germline, CDR1 is GTSNPN and CDR2 SVGIG (reference sequence). Based on the CDR3 plus reference TRBV30 and TRBJ1-6, the full variable domain is SQTIHQWPATLVQPVGSPLSLECTVEGTSNPNLYWYRQAAGRGLQLLFYSVGIGQISSEVPQNLSASRPQDRQFILSSKKLLLSDSGFYLCAWSSGQDNSPLHFGNGTRLTVT.

The chain carries TRBV7-2 and TRBJ2-1, with TRBD2 matching 8 bases. The trim removed 0 bases at V and 6 bases at J, leaving 7 bases unmatched. CDR1 is SGHTA and CDR2 is FQGNSA in the germline V gene. The CDR3 sequence is 16 residues long. The CDR3 DNA reads TGTGCCAGCAGCTTAGCGCCGGGGGGGCCTTTCAATGAGCAGTTCTTC. Protein: CASSLAPGGPFNEQFF.

V is TRBV12-5 and J is TRBJ2-1; the D gene is possibly TRBD1 (6 bases). The CDR3 spans 12 residues. Germline-derived CDR1 and CDR2 are LGHNT and FRNRAP. The ends were cut back, 2 bases at V and 8 bases at J, with 7 bases in the middle. The CDR3 nucleotides read TGTGCTAGTGGTTTGAGGGGGTATGAGCAGTTCTTC. It is translated as CASGLRGYEQFF.

The chain has TRBV7-2 and TRBJ2-3, with 8 bases fitting TRBD2. The CDR3 has 16 amino acids. Germline V gene sequence: CDR1 SGHTA, CDR2 FQGNSA. With V trimmed by 5 bases and J by 0 bases, 7 bases remained unmatched. The CDR3 nucleotides are TGTGCCAGCAGCACCCGGGGGGGCCCTAGCACAGATACGCAGTATTTT. This translates into CASSTRGGPSTDTQYF.

The chain recombines TRBV12-3 or TRBV12-4 with TRBJ1-6; D gene uncertain. This CDR3 has 13 amino acids. V was pared by 3 bases and J by 10 bases, with 10 bases between. As DNA, the CDR3 is TGTGCCAGCAGTTTGGATAGGGCGTCACCCCTCCACTTT. Translating it yields CASSLDRASPLHF.

V gene TRBV14 combines with J gene TRBJ1-6, with D perhaps TRBD1 (5 bases). The V gene lost 3 bases and the J gene lost 8 bases, with 11 bases spanning the gap. Germline CDR1 and CDR2: SGHDN and FVKESK. The CDR3 contains 14 residues. The DNA of the CDR3 is TGTGCCAGCAGCCAGGGGCAGGAGGATTCACCCCTCCACTTT. Its protein is CASSQGQEDSPLHF.

V is TRBV27 and J is TRBJ1-1; TRBD1 aligns across 10 bases. Losses at the gene ends were 1 base for V and 5 bases for J; bases not matched to a gene: 7. This CDR3 contains 16 residues. Germline CDR1 MNHEY, CDR2 SMNVEV (reference sequence). CDR3 nucleotides: TGTGCCAGCAGTTTATTAAAAGGGACAGGGGTTACTGAAGCTTTCTTT. Its protein product is CASSLLKGTGVTEAFF.

The rearrangement uses TRBV28 and TRBJ2-7; no clear D gene. Germline-derived CDR1 and CDR2 are MDHEN and SYDVKM. Trimming removed 2 bases at V and 1 base at J, with 9 bases between. The CDR3 loop spans 14 amino acids. The CDR3 loop reads CASSLRGPSYEQYF. The CDR3 DNA is TGTGCCAGCAGTTTACGAGGCCCTTCCTACGAGCAGTACTTC.

This sequence joins TRBV11-2 and TRBJ2-7, with D uncertain. Germline values: CDR1 SGHAT, CDR2 FQNNGV. This CDR3 is built from 15 residues. Trimming cost V 0 bases and J 3 bases, with 12 bases left between them. CDR3 nucleotide sequence: TGTGCCAGCAGCTTAGATTTAGGCAGAAACTACGAGCAGTACTTC. Translated: CASSLDLGRNYEQYF.

This sequence joins TRBV11-2 and TRBJ2-3; 10 nucleotides agree with TRBD2. The germline V gene has CDR1 SGHAT and CDR2 FQNNGV. This CDR3 is 16 amino acids long. With 5 bases clipped from V and 3 bases from J, the junction kept 8 bases outside the gene matches. The CDR3 region is CASSPGLAGVTDTQYF. As DNA, the CDR3 is TGTGCCAGCAGCCCAGGCCTAGCGGGAGTGACAGATACGCAGTATTTT. Filled out from reference TRBV11-2 and TRBJ2-3, the complete variable domain reads EAGVAQSPRYKIIEKRQSVAFWCNPISGHATLYWYQQILGQGPKLLIQFQNNGVVDDSQLPKDRFSAERLKGVDSTLKIQPAKLEDSAVYLCASSPGLAGVTDTQYFGPGTRLTVL.

This chain joins TRBV2 and TRBJ1-1, with unresolved D. V was trimmed by 7 bases and J by 0 bases, leaving 9 bases between them. Germline V CDR1 and CDR2: SNHLY, FYNNEI. The CDR3 covers 13 residues. The CDR3 DNA sequence: TGTGCCAGCAAAACAGATATGAACACTGAAGCTTTCTTT. It is translated as CASKTDMNTEAFF.

This clone was counted a single time. The chain combines TRBV29-1 with TRBJ1-2; a possible D gene is TRBD1 (6 bases). The CDR3 length is 14 residues. The ends were cut back, 0 bases at V and 8 bases at J, with 16 bases in the middle. Germline loops: CDR1 SQVTM, CDR2 ANQGSEA. As DNA, the CDR3 is TGCAGCGTTGAAGATCCCGACAGGACTCGGGGCTACACCTTC. The encoded protein is CSVEDPDRTRGYTF.